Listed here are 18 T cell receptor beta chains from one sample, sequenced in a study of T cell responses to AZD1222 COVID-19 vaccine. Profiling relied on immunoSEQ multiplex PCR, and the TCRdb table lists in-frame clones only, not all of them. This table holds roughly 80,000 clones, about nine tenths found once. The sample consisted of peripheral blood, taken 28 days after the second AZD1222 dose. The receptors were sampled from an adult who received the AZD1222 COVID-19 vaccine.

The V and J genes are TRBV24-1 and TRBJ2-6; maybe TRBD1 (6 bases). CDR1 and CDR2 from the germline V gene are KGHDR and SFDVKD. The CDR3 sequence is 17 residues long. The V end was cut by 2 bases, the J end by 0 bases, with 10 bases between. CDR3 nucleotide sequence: TGTGCCACCAGTGATTGGACAGCCGCCTCTGGGGCCAACGTCCTGACTTTC. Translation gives CATSDWTAASGANVLTF.

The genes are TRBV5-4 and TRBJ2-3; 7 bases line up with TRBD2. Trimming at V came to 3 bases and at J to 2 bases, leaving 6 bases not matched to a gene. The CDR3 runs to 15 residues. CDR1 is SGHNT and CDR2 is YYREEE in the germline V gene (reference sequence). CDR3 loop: CASSSGTKFTDTQYF. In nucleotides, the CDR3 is TGTGCCAGCAGCTCCGGGACTAAGTTCACAGATACGCAGTATTTT. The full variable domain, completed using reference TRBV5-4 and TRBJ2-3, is ETGVTQSPTHLIKTRGQQVTLRCSSQSGHNTVSWYQQALGQGPQFIFQYYREEENGRGNFPPRFSGLQFPNYSSELNVNALELDDSALYLCASSSGTKFTDTQYFGPGTRLTVL.

The DNA of the CDR3 is TGTGCCAGCAGCTTGGCAGGGATCGATGAGCAGTTCTTC. This encodes CASSLAGIDEQFF. The gene calls are TRBV5-4 and TRBJ2-1, with TRBD1 as a possible D gene (5 bases). V was cut by 0 bases and J by 8 bases, with 9 bases left in between. Germline V gives CDR1 SGHNT, CDR2 YYREEE (reference sequence). CDR3 length: 13 residues.

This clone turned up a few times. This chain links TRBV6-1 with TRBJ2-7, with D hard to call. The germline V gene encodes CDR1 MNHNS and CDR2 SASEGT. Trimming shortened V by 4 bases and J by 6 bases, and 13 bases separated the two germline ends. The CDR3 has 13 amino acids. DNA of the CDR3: TGTGCCAGCAGTGGAGCCCGGATCGGCGAGCAGTACTTC. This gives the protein CASSGARIGEQYF.

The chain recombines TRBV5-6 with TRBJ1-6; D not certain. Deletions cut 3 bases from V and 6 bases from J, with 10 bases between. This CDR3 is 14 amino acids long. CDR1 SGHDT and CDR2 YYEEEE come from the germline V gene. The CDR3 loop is CASSWLGSNSPLHF. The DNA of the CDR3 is TGTGCCAGCAGCTGGCTGGGGAGTAATTCACCCCTCCACTTT.

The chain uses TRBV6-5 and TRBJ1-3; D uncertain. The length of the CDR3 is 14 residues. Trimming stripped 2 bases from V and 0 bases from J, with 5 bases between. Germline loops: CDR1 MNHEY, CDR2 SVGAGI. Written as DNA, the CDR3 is TGTGCCAGCAGTTACATCATCTCTGGAAACACCATATATTTT. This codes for CASSYIISGNTIYF.

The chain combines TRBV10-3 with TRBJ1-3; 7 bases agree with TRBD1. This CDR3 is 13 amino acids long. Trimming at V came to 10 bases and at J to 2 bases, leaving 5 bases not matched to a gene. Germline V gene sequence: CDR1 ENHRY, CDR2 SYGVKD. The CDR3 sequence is CATRRGPGNTIYF. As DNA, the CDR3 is TGTGCCACTCGTAGGGGGCCTGGAAACACCATATATTTT.

The CDR3 DNA reads as TGTGCCAGCAGTGAGCCCAGGGGGGTCTATAATTCACCCCTCCACTTT. Translated, it gives CASSEPRGVYNSPLHF. This sequence joins TRBV6-1 and TRBJ1-6; TRBD1 aligns across 7 bases. The CDR3 consists of 16 residues. Trimming at V came to 3 bases and at J to 3 bases, leaving 5 bases not matched to a gene. Germline CDR1 MNHNS, CDR2 SASEGT.

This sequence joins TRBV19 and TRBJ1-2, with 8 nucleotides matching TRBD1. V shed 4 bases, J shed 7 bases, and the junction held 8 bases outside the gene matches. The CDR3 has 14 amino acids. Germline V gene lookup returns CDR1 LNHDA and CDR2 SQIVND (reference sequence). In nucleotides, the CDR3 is TGTGCCAGTAGTAGATCAGGGGGCGTTCTTGGCTACACCTTC. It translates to CASSRSGGVLGYTF.

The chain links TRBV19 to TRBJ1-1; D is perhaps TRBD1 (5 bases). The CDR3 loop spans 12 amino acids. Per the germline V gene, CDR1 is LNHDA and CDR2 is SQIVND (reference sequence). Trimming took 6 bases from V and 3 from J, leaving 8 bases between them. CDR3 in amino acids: CASRQGYTEAFF. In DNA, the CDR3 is TGTGCCAGTAGGCAGGGCTACACTGAAGCTTTCTTT. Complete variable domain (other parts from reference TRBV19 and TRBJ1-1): DGGITQSPKYLFRKEGQNVTLSCEQNLNHDAMYWYRQDPGQGLRLIYYSQIVNDFQKGDIAEGYSVSREKKESFPLTVTSAQKNPTAFYLCASRQGYTEAFFGQGTRLTVV.

The DNA for the CDR3 is TGTGCCAGCAGCTTAGGGGGGACAGGAGGCCAAAAGTATAATTCACCCCTCCACTTT. Translating gives CASSLGGTGGQKYNSPLHF. V gene TRBV7-9 combines with J gene TRBJ1-6; TRBD1 matches 8 bases. The J segment lost 4 bases and the V segment lost 1 base, leaving 12 bases of the junction unmatched. The length of the CDR3 is 19 residues. Germline V gene sequence: CDR1 SEHNR, CDR2 FQNEAQ (reference sequence).

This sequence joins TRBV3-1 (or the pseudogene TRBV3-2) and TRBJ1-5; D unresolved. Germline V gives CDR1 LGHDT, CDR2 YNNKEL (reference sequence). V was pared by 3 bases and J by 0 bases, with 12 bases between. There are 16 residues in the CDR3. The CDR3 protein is CASSQEPLASNQPQHF. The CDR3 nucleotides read TGTGCCAGCAGCCAGGAGCCTCTGGCTAGCAATCAGCCCCAGCATTTT.

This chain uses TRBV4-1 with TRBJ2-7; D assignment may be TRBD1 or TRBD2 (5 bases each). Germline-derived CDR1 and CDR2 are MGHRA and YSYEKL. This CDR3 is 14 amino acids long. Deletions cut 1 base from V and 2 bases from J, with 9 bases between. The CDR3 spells CASSQGGPTYEQYF. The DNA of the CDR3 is TGCGCCAGCAGCCAAGGGGGACCGACCTACGAGCAGTACTTC.

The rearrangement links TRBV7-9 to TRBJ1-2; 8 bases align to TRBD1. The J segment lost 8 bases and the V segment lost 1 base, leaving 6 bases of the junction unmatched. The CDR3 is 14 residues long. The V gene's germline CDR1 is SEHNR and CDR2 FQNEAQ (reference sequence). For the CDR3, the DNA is TGTGCCAGCAGCTTAGGGGACAGGCGAGGGGGCTACACCTTC. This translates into CASSLGDRRGGYTF.

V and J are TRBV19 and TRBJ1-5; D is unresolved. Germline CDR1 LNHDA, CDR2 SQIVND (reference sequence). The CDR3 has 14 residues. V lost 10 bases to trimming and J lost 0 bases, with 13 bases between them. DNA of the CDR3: TGTGCCACCGGAGTGGCGTATAGCAATCAGCCCCAGCATTTT. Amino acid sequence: CATGVAYSNQPQHF. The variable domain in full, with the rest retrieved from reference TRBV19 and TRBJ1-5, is DGGITQSPKYLFRKEGQNVTLSCEQNLNHDAMYWYRQDPGQGLRLIYYSQIVNDFQKGDIAEGYSVSREKKESFPLTVTSAQKNPTAFYLCATGVAYSNQPQHFGDGTRLSIL.

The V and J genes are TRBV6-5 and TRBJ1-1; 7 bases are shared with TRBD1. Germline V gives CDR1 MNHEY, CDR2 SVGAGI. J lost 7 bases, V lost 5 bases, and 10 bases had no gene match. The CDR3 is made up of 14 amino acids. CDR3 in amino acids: CASSHRGRTYEAFF. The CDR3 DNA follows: TGTGCCAGCAGTCACAGGGGCCGAACGTATGAAGCTTTCTTT.

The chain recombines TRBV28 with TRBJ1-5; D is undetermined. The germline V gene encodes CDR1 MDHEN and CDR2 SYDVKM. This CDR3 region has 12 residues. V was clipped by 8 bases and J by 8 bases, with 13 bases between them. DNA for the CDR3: TGTGCCAGCTCGGTCCTTCCGAAGCCCCAGCATTTT. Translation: CASSVLPKPQHF.

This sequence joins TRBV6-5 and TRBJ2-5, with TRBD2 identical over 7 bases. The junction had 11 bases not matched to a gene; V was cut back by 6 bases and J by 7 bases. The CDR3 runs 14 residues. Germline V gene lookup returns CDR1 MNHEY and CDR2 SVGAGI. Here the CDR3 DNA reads TGTGCCAGCAGGCGGGGGACTGCCCCCGGGACCCAGTACTTC. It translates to CASRRGTAPGTQYF.